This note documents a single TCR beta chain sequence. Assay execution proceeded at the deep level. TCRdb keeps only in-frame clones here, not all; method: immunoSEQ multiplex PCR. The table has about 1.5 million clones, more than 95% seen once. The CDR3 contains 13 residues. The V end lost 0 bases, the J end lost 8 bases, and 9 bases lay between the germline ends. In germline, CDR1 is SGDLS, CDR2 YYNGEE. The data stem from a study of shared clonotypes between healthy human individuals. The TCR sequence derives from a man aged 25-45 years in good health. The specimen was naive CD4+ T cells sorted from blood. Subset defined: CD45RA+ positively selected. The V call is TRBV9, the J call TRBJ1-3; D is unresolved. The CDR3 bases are TGTGCCAGCAGCGTAGTCCCGACGGACACCATATATTTT. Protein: CASSVVPTDTIYF.